One TCR beta chain is described in this entry. Antigen specificity is unknown. The record originates from a study of post-analysis software for immune sequencing data. Study in general: Progressive-relapsing, secondary progressive and relapsing-remitting multiple sclerosis were among the disease courses included. The study, taken as a whole, reports: Significantly lower normalized Chao1 diversity was seen in multiple sclerosis patients than in controls. Five TRBV segments (TRBV5-6, TRBV5-1 and TRBV20-1 among them) occurred more frequently in patients than in controls.

Per the germline V gene, CDR1 is MNHEY and CDR2 is SVGAGI. The CDR3 contains 15 residues. V lost 6 bases and J lost 2, with 16 bases in between. Researchers reported that TCR beta cDNA libraries carried unique molecular identifiers. Each sample of 1 to 10 million input T cells yielded approximately 500,000 cDNA molecules, so each molecule approximated one T cell. TCRdb analysed the PCR reads with MiXCR anew, one entry per CDR3 protein. The sample consists of around 700,000 distinct CDR3 sequences, about 60% of them appearing once. The genes are TRBV6-5 and TRBJ1-1; the D gene is possibly TRBD1 (6 bases). This TCR derives from a girl aged 2-9 years with multiple sclerosis. The sequenced sample consisted of blood. CDR3 in amino acids: CASRSRGPHNTEAFF. The CDR3 coding sequence is TGTGCCAGCAGATCCAGGGGACCACACAACACTGAAGCTTTCTTT.